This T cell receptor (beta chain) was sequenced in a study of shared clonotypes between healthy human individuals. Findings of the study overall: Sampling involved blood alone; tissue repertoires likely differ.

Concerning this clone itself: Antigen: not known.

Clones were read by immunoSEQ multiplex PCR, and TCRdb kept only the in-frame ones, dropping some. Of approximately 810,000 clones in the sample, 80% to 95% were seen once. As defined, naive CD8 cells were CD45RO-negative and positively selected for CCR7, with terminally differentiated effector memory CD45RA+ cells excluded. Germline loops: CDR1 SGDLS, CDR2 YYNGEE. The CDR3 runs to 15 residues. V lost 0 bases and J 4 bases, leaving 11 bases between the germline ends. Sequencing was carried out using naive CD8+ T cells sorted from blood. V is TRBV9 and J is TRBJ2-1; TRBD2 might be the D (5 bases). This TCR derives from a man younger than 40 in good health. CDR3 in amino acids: CASSVERETYNEQFF. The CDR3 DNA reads TGTGCCAGCAGCGTAGAGAGGGAGACTTACAATGAGCAGTTCTTC.